This T cell receptor beta chain was documented in a study of response to subunit inactivated influenza vaccine. This clonotype was seen more than once but under ten times. Its cognate antigen is unknown. TCRdb passed the RT-PCR reads through MiXCR, listing each CDR3 protein once. Counted here are 700,000 to 900,000 distinct CDR3 sequences, around 20% occurring once; the ten biggest clones make up 10% to 13%. V dropped 3 bases and J dropped 3; count of bases not matched to a gene: 4. CDR3 size: 14 residues. Germline V gene sequence: CDR1 KGHSH, CDR2 LQKENI. Study-wide points: Every seasonal influenza vaccination brings in few new T cells, the authors suggested.

This sample comprised PBMCs from blood, obtained 5 days after vaccination. The chain links TRBV18 to TRBJ1-2; TRBD1 matches at 7 bases. This sequence originates from a man aged 50-60 years who received an inactivated influenza vaccine. This CDR3 is CASSPADRYYGYTF. The DNA for the CDR3 is TGTGCCAGCTCACCCGCGGACAGGTACTATGGCTACACCTTC. The whole variable domain, remainder taken from reference TRBV18 and TRBJ1-2, is NAGVMQNPRHLVRRRGQEARLRCSPMKGHSHVYWYRQLPEEGLKFMVYLQKENIIDESGMPKERFSAEFPKEGPSILRIQQVVRGDSAAYFCASSPADRYYGYTFGSGTRLTVV.